These T cell receptor beta chains were read from a single sample in a study of cytomegalovirus exposure and HLA in healthy donors. Profiling relied on immunoSEQ multiplex PCR, and the TCRdb table lists in-frame clones only, not all of them. Here the sample spans 200,000 to 250,000 clones, less than 85% being singletons. The source material was PBMCs. The receptors here all came from a girl under 10 years old in good health and CMV-seronegative. The CDR3 runs from the conserved cysteine through the conserved F or W.

V: TRBV4-1; J: TRBJ1-4; CDR3: CASSQDRDRGRQLFF
V: TRBV10-3; J: TRBJ1-3; CDR3: CAISESSGPGNTIYF
V: TRBV11-3; J: TRBJ2-1; CDR3: CASSLEGASRNEQFF
V: TRBV10-3; J: TRBJ2-5; CDR3: CAISSTGRETQYF
V: TRBV10-1; J: TRBJ2-7; CDR3: CASSDRDISYEQYF
V: TRBV19; J: TRBJ2-1; CDR3: CASGSGSSYNEQFF
V: TRBV6-5; J: TRBJ1-1; CDR3: CASSHRALNTEAFF
V: TRBV6-4; J: TRBJ2-7; CDR3: CASSDGTSGSEQYF
V: TRBV30; J: TRBJ1-3; CDR3: CAWSGGQGIVDTIYF
V: TRBV4-2; J: TRBJ2-1; CDR3: CASSQPTSGRAKFYNEQFF
V: TRBV7-9; J: TRBJ2-5; CDR3: CASSFLGQGPSETQYF
V: TRBV6-6; J: TRBJ1-4; CDR3: CASSYTGARREKLFF
V: TRBV2; J: TRBJ2-2; CDR3: CATLSRDRGNTGELFF
V: TRBV25-1; J: TRBJ2-1; CDR3: CASSGPQGSSYNEQFF
V: TRBV30; J: TRBJ2-2; CDR3: CAWTPGLSNTGELFF
V: TRBV29-1; J: TRBJ1-1; CDR3: CSVRPGQPNTEAFF
V: TRBV11-2; J: TRBJ1-4; CDR3: CASSFWGPGTNEKLFF
V: TRBV19; J: TRBJ1-1; CDR3: CASRNRQGVSLNTEAFF
V: TRBV9; J: TRBJ1-1; CDR3: CASSGGTGYSAEAFF
V: TRBV5-1; J: TRBJ2-7; CDR3: CASSKSDRGPYEQYF
V: TRBV19; J: TRBJ1-2; CDR3: CASRTIQDNYGYTF
V: TRBV6-1; J: TRBJ1-5; CDR3: CASSDAEDRAQPQHF
V: TRBV7-9; J: TRBJ2-1; CDR3: CASSFNSGLAGRTYNEQFF
V: TRBV4-1; J: TRBJ1-4; CDR3: CASSQGDSNEKLFF
V: TRBV5-1; J: TRBJ2-2; CDR3: CASSPSTGQGGELFF
V: TRBV10-3; J: TRBJ1-5; CDR3: CAISDTGGLRQPQHF
V: TRBV19; J: TRBJ2-1; CDR3: CASSPGVGSYNEQFF
V: TRBV5-4; J: TRBJ2-5; CDR3: CASSFNSKETQYF
V: TRBV18; J: TRBJ2-2; CDR3: CASSEDRARSRHGELFF
V: TRBV27; J: TRBJ2-2; CDR3: CASSLQGHTGELFF
V: TRBV6-1; J: TRBJ1-1; CDR3: CASSEWDRGPTAFF
V: TRBV5-4; J: TRBJ2-5; CDR3: CASGDGAGVETQYF
V: TRBV4-1; J: TRBJ1-2; CDR3: CASSQEGATGSIYGYTF
V: TRBV11-1; J: TRBJ2-3; CDR3: CASSSGDTQYF
V: TRBV6-5; J: TRBJ1-5; CDR3: CASRSGPSSNQPQHF
V: TRBV7-8; J: TRBJ1-5; CDR3: CASSLGGRGIGNQPQHF
V: TRBV19; J: TRBJ1-4; CDR3: CASSHNRGTNEKLFF
V: TRBV19; J: TRBJ1-3; CDR3: CASRGTVGNTIYF
V: TRBV29-1; J: TRBJ1-2; CDR3: CSVSGVYGYTF
V: TRBV19; J: TRBJ1-1; CDR3: CASQFGQGSLTEAFF
V: TRBV7-9; J: TRBJ2-7; CDR3: CASSPTSGRPGGDEQYF
V: TRBV2; J: TRBJ2-1; CDR3: CASSEQAAYNEQFF
V: TRBV19; J: TRBJ1-1; CDR3: CASTYGDTEAFF
V: TRBV19; J: TRBJ2-1; CDR3: CASSIDQLVYNEQFF
V: TRBV15; J: TRBJ2-7; CDR3: CATSRERGLAGIWYEQYF
V: TRBV9; J: TRBJ1-1; CDR3: CASSLVSSEAFF
V: TRBV2; J: TRBJ2-3; CDR3: CARSETAADTQYF
V: TRBV27; J: TRBJ2-3; CDR3: CASSSLRERGGDTQYF
V: TRBV18; J: TRBJ1-1; CDR3: CASSESVMNTEAFF
V: TRBV5-1; J: TRBJ2-7; CDR3: CASSFGVGEQYF
V: TRBV5-5; J: TRBJ2-3; CDR3: CVSSASPTDTQYF
V: TRBV27; J: TRBJ1-1; CDR3: CASSPGTGGGAFF
V: TRBV30; J: TRBJ2-7; CDR3: CAWSSGTPLEQYF